This is a list of T cell receptor beta chains from one sample in a study of T cells in localized non-small cell lung cancer. Sequencing used immunoSEQ multiplex PCR; TCRdb keeps in-frame clones, though not all of them. The sample shows 20,000 to 30,000 clones, 92% of them seen only once. The sequenced sample was peripheral blood, obtained before any cancer treatment. Receptor source: a woman between 35 and 75 years old with stage I lung adenocarcinoma. Both conserved end residues are part of each CDR3. The D gene is left open where the match is weak. Not all rows give a size; the values are once, few, many and, for expanded clones, a class.

v_gene	abundance	d_gene	j_gene	CDR3nt	CDR3aa
TRBV11-3	.	.	TRBJ1-1	TGTGCCAGCAGCTTACATCGGGAGCAGTCGAACACTGAAGCTTTCTTT	CASSLHREQSNTEAFF
TRBV5-1	once	TRBD1	TRBJ2-7	TGCGCCAGCAGCTTGGGGACAGGAAAGACCTACGAGCAGTACTTC	CASSLGTGKTYEQYF
TRBV7-9	.	.	TRBJ2-7	TGTGCCAGCAGCTTAGATACCTACGAGCAGTACTTC	CASSLDTYEQYF
TRBV5-6	.	.	TRBJ1-5	TGTGCCAGCAGCTTGGGCAGGGGAGCGGTTCAGCCCCAGCATTTT	CASSLGRGAVQPQHF
TRBV7-8	.	TRBD1	TRBJ1-4	TGTGCCAGCAGCTCAGGACAGGGATTTGAAAAACTGTTTTTT	CASSSGQGFEKLFF
TRBV5-4	.	TRBD2	TRBJ2-5	TGTGCCAGCAGTTGGGGACTAGCGGTTTATACGGGAGAGACCCAGTACTTC	CASSWGLAVYTGETQYF
TRBV6-1	.	.	TRBJ2-7	TGTGCCAGCAGTGAATCCCTAGCTGCTTCCTACGAGCAGTACTTC	CASSESLAASYEQYF
TRBV10-3	.	TRBD2	TRBJ2-2	TGTGCCATCAGTGACCCGACTAGCGGGCTCACCGGGGAGCTGTTTTTT	CAISDPTSGLTGELFF
TRBV7-9	.	TRBD2	TRBJ2-2	TGTGCCAGCAGGTCCACTAGCGGGAGGATCGGGGAGCTGTTTTTT	CASRSTSGRIGELFF
TRBV5-4	once	.	TRBJ1-2	TGTGCCAGCAGCTTGGCGGGGGGGACCTATGGCTACACCTTC	CASSLAGGTYGYTF
TRBV6-1	.	.	TRBJ1-1	TGTGCCAGCAGCGGGGGTGGGAGGACTGAAGCTTTCTTT	CASSGGGRTEAFF
TRBV19	.	.	TRBJ1-1	TGTGCCAGTAGTCCACAGGGATCTGAAGCTTTCTTT	CASSPQGSEAFF
TRBV7-2	once	.	TRBJ2-1	TGTGCCAGCAGCTTAGGACCTGACTACCGCCGGGGCAATGAGCAGTTCTTC	CASSLGPDYRRGNEQFF
TRBV2	few	.	TRBJ2-1	TGTGCCAGCGAAGGCGGTGAGCAGTTCTTC	CASEGGEQFF